This paragraph reports one T cell receptor (beta chain). Its antigen is as yet unknown. The CDR3 consists of 14 residues. The germline CDR1 and CDR2 sequences are SGHVS and FQNEAQ. Trimming shortened V by 7 bases and J by 3 bases, and 14 bases separated the two germline ends. Tagging with unique molecular identifiers was a feature of the TCR beta cDNA libraries. TCRdb independently ran MiXCR on the PCR reads; one entry per CDR3 protein. The sample has roughly 650,000 distinct CDR3 sequences, 55% to 70% seen once. The sample belongs to a study of post-analysis software for immune sequencing data. Overall study: Relapsing-remitting, secondary progressive and progressive-relapsing forms of multiple sclerosis all featured among disease courses. Study-level findings and limits: Multiple sclerosis patients had significantly lower normalized Chao1 diversity than controls. Patients used about five TRBV segments, including TRBV5-6, TRBV5-1 and TRBV20-1, more often than controls.

The TCR originated in a girl aged 2-10 years with multiple sclerosis. The chain couples TRBV7-8 to TRBJ2-3; D uncertain. Sequences were obtained from blood. CDR3 sequence: CASTLDGSTDTQYF. CDR3 nucleotides: TGTGCCAGCACCCTAGATGGCTCGACAGATACGCAGTATTTT.